The next 10 T cell receptor beta chains were all read from a single sample in a study of T cell responses to AZD1222 COVID-19 vaccine. Clones were sequenced by immunoSEQ multiplex PCR, and TCRdb holds only the in-frame ones, with some missing. The data contain 200,000 or so clones, approximately 93% of them singletons. This specimen was peripheral blood, taken 28 days after the second AZD1222 dose. The receptor source for this set is an adult who received the AZD1222 COVID-19 vaccine.

The chain joins TRBV28 to TRBJ1-5; TRBD1 is a possible D gene (5 bases). Germline V gives CDR1 MDHEN, CDR2 SYDVKM. CDR3 length: 14 residues. The V end was cut by 6 bases, the J end by 4 bases, with 13 bases between. This CDR3 reads CASRRGRENQPQHF. In DNA form, the CDR3 reads TGTGCCAGCAGGAGAGGCAGGGAGAATCAGCCCCAGCATTTT.

The chain is built from TRBV19 and TRBJ1-2, with D possibly TRBD1 on 5 matching bases. The CDR3 has 16 residues. Trimming cost V 7 bases and J 0 bases, with 18 bases left between them. The germline CDR1 and CDR2 sequences are LNHDA and SQIVND (reference sequence). In DNA form, the CDR3 reads TGTGCCAGTACGGGGCAGGGACCATTCACTAACTATGGCTACACCTTC. Protein product: CASTGQGPFTNYGYTF.

This sequence joins TRBV6-1 and TRBJ1-2, with 8 bases that match TRBD1. The CDR3 spans 15 residues. J was trimmed by 4 bases and V by 2 bases; bases with no gene match: 6. Per the germline V gene, CDR1 is MNHNS and CDR2 is SASEGT. The CDR3: CASSEQAGGFYGYTF. The CDR3 nucleotides are TGTGCCAGCAGTGAACAGGCAGGGGGCTTCTATGGCTACACCTTC.

The chain recombines TRBV7-6 with TRBJ1-3; a weak D match, TRBD1 (5 bases). Germline CDR1 reads SGHVS; CDR2 reads FNYEAQ. The germline V and J ends were trimmed by 4 bases and 2 bases, with 15 bases remaining between them. This CDR3 is 16 amino acids long. In DNA, the CDR3 is TGTGCCAGCAGCTCGCAGGGTCCATCAACTGGAAACACCATATATTTT. It yields the protein CASSSQGPSTGNTIYF.

This clone was counted a few times. V and J are TRBV2 and TRBJ2-2; D unclear. V dropped 4 bases and J dropped 4 bases, with 10 bases sitting between them. Germline loops: CDR1 SNHLY, CDR2 FYNNEI. This CDR3 comprises 14 residues. CDR3 bases: TGTGCCAGCAGTGTGGACGGAGTCACCGGGGAGCTGTTTTTT. Protein sequence: CASSVDGVTGELFF.

CDR3 sequence reads: CASSRDTPNEQFF. The CDR3 DNA reads TGCGCCAGCAGCAGGGACACCCCCAATGAGCAGTTCTTC. The chain recombines TRBV5-1 with TRBJ2-1; possible D gene TRBD1, 6 bases. V gave up 4 bases and J gave up 6 bases, with 11 bases separating them. Germline CDR1 SGHRS, CDR2 YFSETQ. CDR3 length: 13 amino acids.

The V and J genes are TRBV4-3 and TRBJ1-5, with D perhaps matching TRBD1 (6 bases). This CDR3 spans 16 amino acids. The germline V gene has CDR1 LGHNA and CDR2 YSLEER. V shed 0 bases and J shed 6 bases, with 15 bases lying between them. The CDR3 DNA reads as TGCGCCAGCAGCCAAGATCTGGGGGGGGCGTTTCAGCCCCAGCATTTT. Amino acid sequence: CASSQDLGGAFQPQHF.

The CDR3 DNA reads TGTGCCACCCTTGGGGGGGGAGGAACTGAAGCTTTCTTT. Translation gives CATLGGGGTEAFF. The chain has TRBV19 and TRBJ1-1, with D perhaps matching TRBD1 (5 bases). V was pared by 10 bases and J by 5 bases, with 17 bases between. The germline V gene has CDR1 LNHDA and CDR2 SQIVND (reference sequence). This CDR3 is built from 13 residues.

The chain recombines TRBV7-9 with TRBJ2-1; tentatively, D is TRBD2 (5 bases). This CDR3 contains 16 residues. Trimming took off 3 bases at V and 4 bases at J, with 16 bases between the two ends. CDR1 is SEHNR, CDR2 FQNEAQ, per germline (reference sequence). CDR3 DNA: TGTGCCAGCAGCTTGGGAACGGACTTCTTTTACAATGAGCAGTTCTTC. This sequence encodes CASSLGTDFFYNEQFF.

The gene calls are TRBV5-4 and TRBJ2-2; D may be TRBD2 (6 bases). This CDR3 region has 18 residues. Germline V gene sequence: CDR1 SGHNT, CDR2 YYREEE (reference sequence). Trimming stripped 3 bases from V and 5 bases from J, with 23 bases between. This CDR3 is CASSYGLGTPQGTGELFF. CDR3 sequence (DNA): TGTGCCAGCAGCTATGGGTTAGGGACTCCCCAAGGTACCGGGGAGCTGTTTTTT. The entire variable domain, with the rest obtained from reference TRBV5-4 and TRBJ2-2, is as follows: ETGVTQSPTHLIKTRGQQVTLRCSSQSGHNTVSWYQQALGQGPQFIFQYYREEENGRGNFPPRFSGLQFPNYSSELNVNALELDDSALYLCASSYGLGTPQGTGELFFGEGSRLTVL.